This entry features one T cell receptor beta chain sequence. The ends were cut back, 5 bases at V and 2 bases at J, with 12 bases in the middle. The CDR3 runs 14 residues. Looked up from germline, CDR1 is MNHEY and CDR2 is SVGAGI. These data originate in a study of blood T cell repertoires in COVID-19. Study in general: Acute and convalescent COVID-19 specimens originated in the United States, Italy and Spain.

Assay used: immunoSEQ multiplex PCR; TCRdb lists only in-frame clones, some missing. The table has around 78,000 clones, about nine tenths seen once. The TCR originated in a man aged 65-85 years with active or convalescent COVID-19. The sequencing input was peripheral blood. The chain uses TRBV6-5 and TRBJ1-2; D perhaps matches TRBD1 (5 bases). The CDR3 DNA sequence: TGTGCCAGCAGTCCCTCCCGGGGGAACTATGGCTACACCTTC. Its translation: CASSPSRGNYGYTF.